The table lists the clone carrying this T cell receptor (beta chain) with a few counts. Its target is unknown. Relative to the germline gene, one junction end is altered; a read error may explain this. Per the original data handling: Between-group CDR3 differences, defined by clinicopathological status, yielded a distant-metastasis classifier for papillary thyroid cancer. TCRdb re-called clones from the PCR reads using MiXCR. The V and J calls and clone size are TCRdb's, not the authors'. Of around 89,000 clones listed, around 14% were seen once; the top ten hold roughly 3.9%. This sample is part of a study of metastatic and nonmetastatic thyroid tumors. Looking at the study overall: It was across blood and tumor or nodule tissue from malignant and benign thyroid patients that repertoires were compared. Study conclusions and caveats: Significantly greater TCR beta diversity was reportedly found in malignant thyroid tumors than in benign nodules (in blood and tumor).

No patient had received any treatment before thyroid surgery. The CDR3 totals 17 residues. Germline loops: CDR1 MNHNS, CDR2 SASEGT. Sequences were obtained from blood. The chain recombines TRBV6-1 with TRBJ1-2; D ambiguous. This receptor was taken from a female donor with papillary thyroid cancer or a benign thyroid nodule (not recorded which). Some clones in this sample may be carry-over from other donors' samples. The DNA of the CDR3 is TGTGCCAGCAGCGACAAAAGAGGTGGGCGCGCGGGCTATGCCTACACCTTC. This codes for CASSDKRGGRAGYAYTF.